A selection of T cell receptor beta chains follows, all from one sample in a study of PD-1 and CTLA-4 blockade in melanoma. Sequenced by immunoSEQ multiplex PCR; TCRdb stores in-frame clones only, minus some. Among around 21,000 clones listed, 88% were seen once. The source was CD8+ T cells from peripheral blood, collected before anti-PD-1 treatment. These receptors originate from a human donor with melanoma. The CDR3 runs from the conserved cysteine through the conserved F or W. D genes are given only for firm matches. Size values are once, few and many counts, or a class for expanded clones, and some rows have none.

j_gene,d_gene,v_gene,abundance,CDR3aa,CDR3nt
TRBJ1-5,TRBD1,TRBV4-1,.,CASSQGGQGGGPQHF,TGCGCCAGCAGCCAAGGCGGGCAGGGGGGGGGACCCCAGCATTTT
TRBJ1-3,.,TRBV21-1,.,CASSKRFSGNTIYF,TGTGCCAGCAGCAAGAGGTTCTCTGGAAACACCATATATTTT
TRBJ2-5,.,TRBV10-3,.,CAISEGQETQYF,TGTGCCATCAGTGAGGGGCAAGAGACCCAGTACTTC
TRBJ1-1,TRBD1,TRBV15,.,CATREDRASENTEAFF,TGTGCCACCAGGGAGGACAGGGCGTCGGAAAACACTGAAGCTTTCTTT
TRBJ2-7,TRBD1,TRBV7-2,.,CASSPGQGIGEQYF,TGTGCCAGCAGCCCGGGACAGGGGATAGGCGAGCAGTACTTC
TRBJ2-7,.,TRBV30,.,CAWRVAFLGFEQYF,TGTGCCTGGAGAGTTGCTTTTTTGGGGTTCGAGCAGTACTTC
TRBJ1-1,.,TRBV28,.,CASSPDRMNTEAFF,TGTGCCAGCAGCCCTGACCGAATGAACACTGAAGCTTTCTTT
TRBJ1-1,.,TRBV18,.,CASSREVNTEAFF,TGTGCCAGCTCGCGTGAGGTGAACACTGAAGCTTTCTTT
TRBJ1-6,TRBD1,TRBV2,.,CASSDRGRGSYNSPLHF,TGTGCCAGCAGCGACAGGGGCCGCGGCTCCTATAATTCACCCCTCCACTTT
TRBJ1-1,.,TRBV18,.,CASSPVGEALNTEAFF,TGTGCCAGCTCACCGGTCGGAGAAGCTCTGAACACTGAAGCTTTCTTT
TRBJ1-5,.,TRBV27,.,CASSLGPLQPQHF,TGTGCCAGCAGTTTAGGCCCTCTTCAGCCCCAGCATTTT
TRBJ1-4,.,TRBV6-5,.,CASSYSGANEKLFF,TGTGCCAGCAGTTACTCCGGAGCTAATGAAAAACTGTTTTTT
TRBJ2-3,TRBD1,TRBV7-9,once,CASTIAGGADTQYF,TGTGCCAGCACCATTGCAGGGGGTGCAGATACGCAGTATTTT
TRBJ2-7,.,TRBV28,few,CASSPEQGANSYEQYF,TGTGCCAGCAGTCCCGAACAGGGAGCGAACTCCTACGAGCAGTACTTC
TRBJ1-1,.,TRBV28,.,CASSLGFSGNTEAFF,TGTGCCAGCAGTCTGGGATTTAGCGGGAACACTGAAGCTTTCTTT
TRBJ1-1,.,TRBV9,.,CASSVEGLGATEAFF,TGTGCCAGCAGCGTAGAGGGCCTGGGGGCCACTGAAGCTTTCTTT
TRBJ1-6,.,TRBV6-1,.,CASSDRVTVGKVPLHF,TGTGCCAGCAGTGACCGTGTGACAGTCGGAAAAGTACCCCTCCACTTT
TRBJ1-2,.,TRBV4-1,.,CASSKENTRDGYTF,TGCGCCAGCAGCAAAGAGAACACGAGAGATGGCTACACCTTC
TRBJ2-3,.,TRBV27,once,CASSYSASDTQYF,TGTGCCAGCAGCTACTCAGCTTCGGATACGCAGTATTTT
TRBJ2-7,.,TRBV4-2,.,CASSQEMAAHEQYF,TGTGCCAGCAGCCAAGAGATGGCAGCCCACGAGCAGTACTTC
TRBJ2-1,TRBD1,TRBV28,.,CASSLGTGGDEQFF,TGTGCCAGCAGTTTGGGGACAGGGGGCGATGAGCAGTTCTTC
TRBJ1-5,.,TRBV3-1/TRBV3-2,.,CASSQEGLGSNQPQHF,TGTGCCAGCAGCCAAGAGGGTCTAGGTAGCAATCAGCCCCAGCATTTT
TRBJ2-5,TRBD2,TRBV27,.,CASSLAGGPVETQYF,TGTGCCAGCAGTCTAGCGGGGGGGCCGGTGGAGACCCAGTACTTC
TRBJ2-6,.,TRBV27,.,CASSLVDKSSGANVLTF,TGTGCCAGCAGTTTAGTAGACAAGAGCTCTGGGGCCAACGTCCTGACTTTC
TRBJ2-1,TRBD1,TRBV5-1,.,CASSWDSLYNEQFF,TGCGCCAGCAGCTGGGACAGCCTCTACAATGAGCAGTTCTTC
TRBJ1-2,.,TRBV5-4,.,CASSAGAIYGYTF,TGTGCCAGCAGCGCCGGGGCGATCTATGGCTACACCTTC
TRBJ1-1,TRBD1,TRBV4-1,few,CASKSTGGPNTEAFF,TGCGCCAGCAAATCCACAGGGGGACCTAACACTGAAGCTTTCTTT
TRBJ2-7,.,TRBV2,once,CASSEDQGTYEQYF,TGTGCCAGCAGTGAAGATCAGGGAACCTACGAGCAGTACTTC
TRBJ2-5,.,TRBV9,.,CASGLWETQYF,TGTGCCAGCGGACTGTGGGAGACCCAGTACTTC
TRBJ2-2,TRBD1,TRBV7-9,.,CASSSWTGDRTGELFF,TGTGCCAGCAGCTCTTGGACAGGGGATAGGACCGGGGAGCTGTTTTTT
TRBJ1-1,.,TRBV5-4,.,CASSFWGGTEAFF,TGTGCCAGCAGCTTCTGGGGGGGGACTGAAGCTTTCTTT
TRBJ1-2,.,TRBV19,.,CVSSMGGSYGYGYTF,TGTGTCAGTAGTATGGGCGGCAGCTACGGGTATGGCTACACCTTC
TRBJ1-1,.,TRBV7-2,.,CASSLGLGSTEAFF,TGTGCCAGCAGCTTAGGTCTGGGGAGCACTGAAGCTTTCTTT
TRBJ2-7,.,TRBV6-5,.,CASSMQNDEQYF,TGTGCCAGCAGTATGCAAAACGACGAGCAGTACTTC
TRBJ1-1,.,TRBV6-5,.,CASHGFAGVETEAFF,TGTGCCAGCCATGGCTTCGCGGGGGTAGAGACTGAAGCTTTCTTT
TRBJ2-7,.,TRBV13,.,CASSLGQASYEQYF,TGTGCCAGCAGCTTAGGCCAGGCCTCCTACGAGCAGTACTTC
TRBJ1-1,.,TRBV5-4,.,CASSPGAGAEAFF,TGTGCCAGCAGCCCGGGGGCGGGGGCTGAAGCTTTCTTT
TRBJ1-4,.,TRBV6-6,.,CASSYKGGEKLFF,TGTGCCAGCAGTTACAAAGGGGGTGAAAAACTGTTTTTT
TRBJ1-3,.,TRBV19,few,CASSMTEFSGNTIYF,TGTGCCAGTAGTATGACTGAGTTTTCTGGAAACACCATATATTTT
TRBJ2-7,TRBD1,TRBV28,.,CASSQGTVPYEQYF,TGTGCCAGCAGCCAAGGGACAGTTCCCTACGAGCAGTACTTC
TRBJ2-7,TRBD1,TRBV6-5,once,CASSYSGGDFYEQYF,TGTGCCAGCAGTTACTCAGGGGGCGACTTCTACGAGCAGTACTTC
TRBJ1-1,.,TRBV11-2,.,CASSLTGQGWTEAFF,TGTGCCAGCAGCTTAACGGGGCAGGGATGGACTGAAGCTTTCTTT
TRBJ2-5,TRBD2,TRBV5-1,.,CASSLFIASGEQETQYF,TGCGCCAGCAGCTTGTTCATCGCTAGCGGGGAACAAGAGACCCAGTACTTC
TRBJ1-1,.,TRBV19,.,CASSIGEGTEAFF,TGTGCCAGTAGTATAGGGGAGGGCACTGAAGCTTTCTTT
TRBJ1-4,TRBD1,TRBV2,few,CASRGQINEKLFF,TGTGCCAGCAGGGGACAGATAAATGAAAAACTGTTTTTT
TRBJ1-2,.,TRBV9,few,CASSVEVGGEFGSYGYTF,TGTGCCAGCAGCGTAGAGGTCGGGGGGGAGTTTGGTAGCTATGGCTACACCTTC
TRBJ2-1,TRBD2,TRBV4-3,.,CASSQGGVAGRDEQFF,TGCGCCAGCAGCCAAGGCGGGGTAGCGGGGCGGGATGAGCAGTTCTTC
TRBJ2-2,TRBD2,TRBV7-2,.,CASSLVASGGARTGELFF,TGTGCCAGCAGCTTAGTAGCTAGCGGGGGGGCCAGGACCGGGGAGCTGTTTTTT
TRBJ1-1,TRBD1,TRBV6-2/TRBV6-3,.,CASSYRGQEAEAFF,TGTGCCAGCAGTTATAGGGGGCAGGAGGCTGAAGCTTTCTTT
TRBJ1-1,.,TRBV6-5,.,CASRRLNTEAFF,TGTGCCAGCCGACGGCTGAACACTGAAGCTTTCTTT
TRBJ1-2,TRBD1,TRBV7-9,.,CASSLDRDRGLYGYTF,TGTGCCAGCAGCTTAGACCGGGACAGGGGGCTCTATGGCTACACCTTC
TRBJ2-3,.,TRBV7-2,.,CASSFNRATDTQYF,TGTGCCAGCAGCTTCAACAGAGCGACAGATACGCAGTATTTT
TRBJ1-5,.,TRBV4-3,.,CASSQDGAVYQPQHF,TGCGCCAGCAGCCAAGATGGGGCAGTTTATCAGCCCCAGCATTTT
TRBJ2-7,.,TRBV29-1,.,CSVVYRASGQASYEQYF,TGCAGCGTCGTCTACCGGGCGAGCGGACAAGCCAGTTACGAGCAGTACTTC